The 8 T cell receptor beta chains below come from one sample, sequenced in a study of blood T cell repertoires in COVID-19. Clones were sequenced by immunoSEQ multiplex PCR, and TCRdb holds only the in-frame ones, with some missing. The table includes around 400,000 clones, about nine tenths detected once. Sample: PBMCs or T cells enriched from blood (not recorded which). All receptors come from a woman in her thirties or forties who had been exposed to COVID-19.

The V call is TRBV9, the J call TRBJ2-3, with 9 positions matching TRBD2. With V trimmed by 0 bases and J by 4 bases, 3 bases remained unmatched. Germline CDR1 is SGDLS and CDR2 is YYNGEE. The length of the CDR3 is 15 residues. The CDR3 loop is CASSVVSGRSDTQYF. CDR3 DNA sequence: TGTGCCAGCAGCGTAGTAAGCGGGAGGTCAGATACGCAGTATTTT.

The chain recombines TRBV5-1 with TRBJ2-7, with 8 positions matching TRBD1. Germline-derived CDR1 and CDR2 are SGHRS and YFSETQ. V was clipped by 3 bases and J by 3 bases; unmatched bases: 11. The CDR3 sequence is 16 residues long. The CDR3 DNA follows: TGCGCCAGCAGCTCCCCAGGGACAGGTTCCGGCTACGAGCAGTACTTC. Translating it yields CASSSPGTGSGYEQYF. Combining the CDR3 with reference TRBV5-1 and TRBJ2-7 gives the whole variable domain KAGVTQTPRYLIKTRGQQVTLSCSPISGHRSVSWYQQTPGQGLQFLFEYFSETQRNKGNFPGRFSGRQFSNSRSEMNVSTLELGDSALYLCASSSPGTGSGYEQYFGPGTRLTVT.

The J gene is TRBJ1-2, the V gene TRBV18, with TRBD1 identical over 10 bases. V was pared by 6 bases and J by 8 bases, with 9 bases of the junction left unmatched. The CDR3 extends over 14 amino acids. CDR1 is KGHSH, CDR2 LQKENI, per germline. CDR3 DNA: TGTGCCAGCTCCCCCGGGACAGGGGTCTACGGCTACACCTTC. It yields the protein CASSPGTGVYGYTF.

This rearrangement joins TRBV4-2 to TRBJ1-4; 8 nucleotides line up with TRBD1. The CDR3 consists of 16 residues. V was pared by 4 bases and J by 8 bases, with 12 bases of the junction left unmatched. The germline CDR1 and CDR2 sequences are LGHNA and YNFKEQ. CDR3 coding DNA: TGTGCCAGCAGCCCGAAGGACAGGGAACCGAGGGAAAAACTGTTTTTT. This codes for CASSPKDREPREKLFF.

The V and J genes are TRBV3-1 (or the pseudogene TRBV3-2) and TRBJ1-1; D remains ambiguous. Trimming left V 1 base short and J 2 bases short, with 8 bases between. The CDR3 is made up of 14 amino acids. From germline, CDR1 is LGHDT and CDR2 YNNKEL (reference sequence). CDR3 region: CASSQVGRNTEAFF. In DNA form, the CDR3 reads TGTGCCAGCAGCCAAGTGGGCAGAAACACTGAAGCTTTCTTT.

CDR3 loop: CASTQWDRGLGTEAFF. CDR3 in DNA: TGTGCCAGCACCCAGTGGGACAGGGGGCTTGGGACTGAAGCTTTCTTT. V gene TRBV6-6 combines with J gene TRBJ1-1; the match to TRBD1 covers 12 bases. With 7 bases clipped from V and 5 bases from J, the junction kept 11 bases outside the gene matches. There are 16 residues in the CDR3. Germline loops: CDR1 MNHNY, CDR2 SVGAGI (reference sequence).

The chain carries TRBV5-1 and TRBJ2-1; D is possibly TRBD2 (6 bases). Per germline, CDR1 SGHRS and CDR2 YFSETQ. The CDR3 is made up of 15 amino acids. The ends were cut back, 2 bases at V and 6 bases at J, with 15 bases in the middle. CDR3 sequence: CASSFVGQGGNEQFF. In DNA, the CDR3 is TGCGCCAGCAGCTTTGTAGGGCAGGGAGGCAATGAGCAGTTCTTC.

The gene calls are TRBV27 and TRBJ1-2; D perhaps matches TRBD1 (5 bases). The germline gives CDR1 MNHEY, CDR2 SMNVEV (reference sequence). The CDR3 consists of 14 residues. The V end lost 2 bases, the J end lost 2 bases, and 9 bases lay between the germline ends. Here the CDR3 DNA reads TGTGCCAGCAGTTTAGGGGCCGGGAACTATGGCTACACCTTC. Translating it yields CASSLGAGNYGYTF.